These 17 T cell receptor beta chains originate from one sample sequenced in a study of CD8 T cells in ankylosing spondylitis. In TCRdb, the 5' RACE reads were re-called with MiXCR into one record per CDR3 protein. The table lists roughly 150,000 distinct CDR3 sequences, approximately 32% of them singletons, with 5.5% to 7.5% in the top ten. Sequences were obtained from synovial fluid, either unsorted or a sorted T cell fraction (not recorded which). These receptors came from a male donor with ankylosing spondylitis.

This clonotype rates as medium-sized. V usage is TRBV10-3 and J usage is TRBJ1-1; maybe TRBD1 (5 bases). Looked up from germline, CDR1 is ENHRY and CDR2 is SYGVKD. The CDR3 length is 13 residues. V was clipped by 7 bases and J by 1 base, with 10 bases between them. The CDR3 loop reads CAIMRDGNTEAFF. As DNA, the CDR3 is TGTGCCATCATGCGGGACGGGAACACTGAAGCTTTCTTT.

The rearrangement joins TRBV20-1 to TRBJ2-3; 9 nucleotides match TRBD1. In germline, CDR1 is DFQATT, CDR2 SNEGSKA (reference sequence). The CDR3 length is 14 residues. With V trimmed by 6 bases and J by 5 bases, 9 bases remained unmatched. CDR3 nucleotides: TGCAGTGCCAACACTCCGACAGGGGGAGATACGCAGTATTTT. It yields the protein CSANTPTGGDTQYF.

This clonotype was seen a few times. The J gene is TRBJ2-3, the V gene TRBV18, with D uncertain. The CDR3 is made up of 12 amino acids. V gave up 5 bases and J gave up 4 bases, with 7 bases separating them. The germline CDR1 and CDR2 sequences are KGHSH and LQKENI. CDR3 sequence: CASSTKADTQYF. As DNA, the CDR3 is TGTGCCAGCTCAACTAAGGCAGATACGCAGTATTTT.

This clonotype was observed at least ten times. The genes are TRBV5-1 and TRBJ2-5; 10 bases are a match to TRBD2. Germline V gene data show CDR1 as SGHRS and CDR2 as YFSETQ. The CDR3 has 16 amino acids. V shed 4 bases, J shed 2 bases, and the junction held 8 bases outside the gene matches. The CDR3 DNA is TGCGCCAGCAGCATTGAGCGGGGGGGAACTCAAGAGACCCAGTACTTC. It is translated as CASSIERGGTQETQYF.

The table lists this clonotype with many counts. This chain links TRBV27 with TRBJ2-1; D tentatively fits TRBD1 or TRBD2 (5 bases each). From germline, CDR1 is MNHEY and CDR2 SMNVEV (reference sequence). V shed 4 bases and J shed 6 bases, with 19 bases lying between them. The CDR3 is 16 amino acids. This CDR3 reads CASSYRDYPGPNEQFF. CDR3 nucleotides: TGTGCCAGCAGTTACCGTGACTACCCAGGGCCCAATGAGCAGTTCTTC.

This clonotype was picked up a small number of times. This sequence joins TRBV5-1 and TRBJ1-5; no firm D call. The V end lost 0 bases, the J end lost 5 bases, and 6 bases lay between the germline ends. The CDR3 has 13 residues. Per the germline V gene, CDR1 is SGHRS and CDR2 is YFSETQ. The chain's CDR3 is CASSLEAYQPQHF. CDR3 bases: TGCGCCAGCAGCTTGGAGGCCTATCAGCCCCAGCATTTT.

The chain combines TRBV9 with TRBJ1-2; 8 positions match TRBD1. Germline V gene data show CDR1 as SGDLS and CDR2 as YYNGEE. The trim removed 2 bases at V and 4 bases at J, leaving 7 bases unmatched. This CDR3 has 15 amino acids. The CDR3 coding sequence is TGTGCCAGCAGCGTTTCGGGGACAGGATCCTATGGCTACACCTTC. This translates into CASSVSGTGSYGYTF.

This clonotype came up many times. The CDR3 DNA is TGTGCCAGCAGTTATCCGGACAGGGACACCGGGGAGCTGTTTTTT. This translates into CASSYPDRDTGELFF. This rearrangement joins TRBV6-5 to TRBJ2-2, with 8 bases matching TRBD1. Germline CDR1 MNHEY, CDR2 SVGAGI. V dropped 3 bases and J dropped 3; count of bases not matched to a gene: 3. The CDR3 runs to 15 residues.

This clonotype showed up just a few times. The rearrangement joins TRBV7-9 to TRBJ1-5; 9 bases are a match to TRBD1. CDR1 SEHNR and CDR2 FQNEAQ come from the germline V gene (reference sequence). The CDR3 consists of 15 residues. V shed 6 bases and J 7 bases; nucleotides not matched to a gene: 10. As DNA, the CDR3 is TGTGCCAGCAGAGCGGGACAGGGCGGGCAGCAGCCCCAGCATTTT. The encoded protein is CASRAGQGGQQPQHF.

The CDR3, as DNA: TGTGCCAGCAGTGAGCGGGGGGACACTGAAGCTTTCTTT. Protein: CASSERGDTEAFF. V and J are TRBV2 and TRBJ1-1, with D possibly TRBD1 on 5 matching bases. The germline V gene has CDR1 SNHLY and CDR2 FYNNEI. CDR3 size: 13 residues. The V end was cut by 3 bases, the J end by 3 bases, with 8 bases between.

V gene TRBV25-1 combines with J gene TRBJ1-6; D not resolved. Germline lookup yields CDR1 MGHDK and CDR2 SYGVNS. The CDR3 covers 12 residues. V was trimmed by 3 bases and J by 10 bases, leaving 7 bases between them. This CDR3 is CASSEGLSPLHF. CDR3 bases: TGTGCCAGCAGTGAGGGTTTGTCACCCCTCCACTTT.

This clonotype was seen more than once but under ten times. The rearrangement joins TRBV20-1 to TRBJ2-2; D unclear. Germline V gene data show CDR1 as DFQATT and CDR2 as SNEGSKA (reference sequence). The V and J ends lost 6 bases and 0 bases respectively, with 14 bases between them. The CDR3 is made up of 15 amino acids. The CDR3 bases are TGCAGTGCCGAAGTATGGCGCCCGAACACCGGGGAGCTGTTTTTT. Its translation: CSAEVWRPNTGELFF.

There are a few counts of this clonotype. The gene calls are TRBV20-1 and TRBJ1-5, with TRBD1 as a possible D gene (6 bases). V gave up 3 bases and J gave up 4 bases, with 10 bases separating them. Germline assignment: CDR1 DFQATT and CDR2 SNEGSKA (reference sequence). The CDR3 has 13 amino acids. In nucleotides, the CDR3 is TGCAGTGCTAGTAGGGGGTGGAATCAGCCCCAGCATTTT. Protein product: CSASRGWNQPQHF.

This clonotype was observed at least ten times. V usage is TRBV20-1 and J usage is TRBJ2-2; D not certain. Germline V gene lookup returns CDR1 DFQATT and CDR2 SNEGSKA (reference sequence). V gave up 1 base and J gave up 8 bases, with 20 bases separating them. The CDR3 is made up of 16 amino acids. This CDR3 is CSARATGASRGGELFF. The CDR3 bases are TGCAGTGCTAGAGCGACGGGTGCCTCCCGCGGAGGGGAGCTGTTTTTT.

The rearrangement links TRBV12-3 or TRBV12-4 to TRBJ1-5; D not resolved. The V gene lost 10 bases and the J gene lost 0 bases, with 13 bases spanning the gap. This CDR3 has 14 amino acids. The CDR3 nucleotides are TGTGCCACCGACCTCTCGTATAGCAATCAGCCCCAGCATTTT. It yields the protein CATDLSYSNQPQHF.

The CDR3 DNA is TGTGCCAGCAGTTCCGGACAGGGCCCTAGGGAAAAACTGTTTTTT. It codes for CASSSGQGPREKLFF. The rearrangement links TRBV12-3 or TRBV12-4 to TRBJ1-4; 8 bases fit TRBD1. This CDR3 region has 15 residues. V lost 4 bases and J lost 8; bases outside the gene matches: 9.

The V and J genes are TRBV29-1 and TRBJ2-5; tentatively, D is TRBD1 or TRBD2 (5 bases each). V lost 4 bases and J 4 bases, leaving 10 bases between the germline ends. The CDR3 extends over 12 amino acids. The germline V gene has CDR1 SQVTM and CDR2 ANQGSEA. In DNA form, the CDR3 reads TGCAGCGTTGCGGGGCGGCTAGAGACCCAGTACTTC. Translation: CSVAGRLETQYF.